This T cell receptor beta chain comes out of a study of CXCR3-negative and CXCR3-positive naive CD8 T cells. UMI-labeled 5' RACE TRB cDNA libraries were prepared from the cells. TCRdb re-called the 5' RACE reads; every CDR3 protein appears as one record, without DNA. The repertoire shows around 4,700 distinct CDR3 sequences; the top ten hold around 2.5%. Germline CDR1 SGHRS, CDR2 YFSETQ. The CDR3 extends over 14 amino acids. Study-wide findings and caveats: Comparably high diversity was seen in both naive subsets, and much lower diversity in memory CD8+ cells. CXCR3-negative naive cells had less hydrophobic TRB CDR3s than did CXCR3-positive naive cells.

This clonotype ranks as medium-sized in terms of frequency. Its antigen is not known. This chain links TRBV5-1 with TRBJ1-1. The TCR comes from a human donor in good health. Some clones in this sample may be carry-over from other donors' samples. The source material was naive CXCR3+ CD8+ T cells from blood. This sample's subset: CD45RO-CCR7+CD27+CD95- naive CD8+ T cells expressing CXCR3 (TNR3+). The CDR3 loop reads CASSLDTWKNEAFF.